The 14 T cell receptor beta chains listed next were all sequenced from one sample in a study of blood T cell repertoires in COVID-19. Profiled with immunoSEQ multiplex PCR; TCRdb holds only in-frame clones, not every one. Of fewer than 350,000 clones in the sample, about 89% were seen once. The sequenced material came from peripheral blood. All receptors come from a man aged 40-50 years with acute or convalescent COVID-19.

V and J are TRBV6-2 or TRBV6-3 and TRBJ1-1, with D hard to call. Per the germline V gene, CDR1 is MNHEY and CDR2 is SVGEGT. Deletions cut 4 bases from V and 7 bases from J, with 7 bases between. CDR3 length: 11 amino acids. CDR3 nucleotide sequence: TGTGCCAGCAGTTTTTATAGTGAAGCTTTCTTT. This sequence encodes CASSFYSEAFF.

The V gene is TRBV5-4, the J gene TRBJ1-2; D possibly corresponds to TRBD1 (5 bases). V shed 3 bases and J shed 1 base, with 10 bases lying between them. This CDR3 comprises 14 residues. Germline CDR1 is SGHNT and CDR2 is YYREEE (reference sequence). For the CDR3, the DNA is TGTGCCAGCAGCTCGGGACTGATTAACTATGGCTACACCTTC. It translates to CASSSGLINYGYTF.

This clone has just one count. V is TRBV2 and J is TRBJ2-5; the match to TRBD2 covers 8 bases. The CDR3 length is 13 residues. V gave up 4 bases and J gave up 5 bases; unmatched junction bases: 3. Germline assignment: CDR1 SNHLY and CDR2 FYNNEI. The chain's CDR3 is CASSGTSRETQYF. DNA for the CDR3: TGTGCCAGCAGTGGGACTAGCCGGGAGACCCAGTACTTC.

This rearrangement joins TRBV3-1 (or the pseudogene TRBV3-2) to TRBJ1-2; TRBD1 might be the D (5 bases). Germline V gives CDR1 LGHDT, CDR2 YNNKEL (reference sequence). Trimming cost V 4 bases and J 0 bases, with 9 bases left between them. CDR3 length equals 14 residues. CDR3 in amino acids: CASSRTTANYGYTF. The CDR3 DNA sequence: TGTGCCAGCAGCCGCACGACAGCTAACTATGGCTACACCTTC.

V usage is TRBV7-2 and J usage is TRBJ2-7, with TRBD2 as a possible D gene (5 bases). Germline-derived CDR1 and CDR2 are SGHTA and FQGNSA. V lost 4 bases, J lost 2 bases, and 18 bases lay in between. CDR3 size: 16 residues. The CDR3 loop is CASSSGYGRSAYEQYF. In DNA form, the CDR3 reads TGTGCCAGCAGCTCGGGATATGGACGGTCCGCCTACGAGCAGTACTTC.

The V and J genes are TRBV3-1 (or the pseudogene TRBV3-2) and TRBJ2-7, with 15 positions matching TRBD2. The CDR3 consists of 16 residues. V lost 2 bases to trimming and J lost 4 bases; unmatched junction nucleotides: 3. Germline V gene lookup returns CDR1 LGHDT and CDR2 YNNKEL (reference sequence). Here the CDR3 DNA reads TGTGCCAGCAGCCAATGGACTAGCGGGGGGGCTTACGAGCAGTACTTC. This sequence encodes CASSQWTSGGAYEQYF.

This clone is a singleton in its sample. The V gene is TRBV7-8, the J gene TRBJ1-2; TRBD1 is a possible D gene (5 bases). The CDR3 totals 14 residues. V lost 5 bases, J lost 8 bases, and 18 bases lay in between. Germline V gives CDR1 SGHVS, CDR2 FQNEAQ. CDR3 bases: TGTGCCAGCAGCCCCGCCCCCCAGGGCGGAGGCTACACCTTC. Translated: CASSPAPQGGGYTF.

This rearrangement joins TRBV7-9 to TRBJ2-7; perhaps TRBD1 as D (6 bases). Germline-derived CDR1 and CDR2 are SEHNR and FQNEAQ (reference sequence). The CDR3 consists of 16 residues. V shed 5 bases and J shed 2 bases, with 19 bases lying between them. CDR3 bases: TGTGCCAGCAGCCTCGGGGTAAGGGACACTCCCTACGAGCAGTACTTC. This sequence encodes CASSLGVRDTPYEQYF.

The V gene is TRBV19, the J gene TRBJ2-1; TRBD1 aligns across 7 bases. V lost 1 base to trimming and J lost 0 bases; unmatched junction nucleotides: 6. CDR1 and CDR2 (germline): LNHDA, SQIVND (reference sequence). The CDR3 is 17 residues long. Written as DNA, the CDR3 is TGTGCCAGTAGTATAGGAAGGGGGCGAACCTCCTACAATGAGCAGTTCTTC. Its translation is CASSIGRGRTSYNEQFF.

The chain joins TRBV19 to TRBJ2-3; D perhaps matches TRBD1 (6 bases). Germline V gives CDR1 LNHDA, CDR2 SQIVND (reference sequence). V lost 3 bases and J lost 2, with 18 bases in between. The CDR3 extends over 17 amino acids. The CDR3: CASSIWGPWTVTDTQYF. As DNA, the CDR3 is TGTGCCAGTAGTATTTGGGGGCCTTGGACTGTCACAGATACGCAGTATTTT.

This chain links TRBV7-2 with TRBJ1-6, with 10 positions matching TRBD1. Germline CDR1 SGHTA, CDR2 FQGNSA. The CDR3 contains 15 residues. After removal of 5 bases from V and 8 bases from J, the junction contained 6 bases not matched to a gene. CDR3: CASSLDRGFDSPLHF. CDR3 in DNA: TGTGCCAGCAGCCTGGACAGGGGGTTTGATTCACCCCTCCACTTT.

This clone was counted only a few times. The V and J genes are TRBV5-1 and TRBJ1-2; D is possibly TRBD1 (5 bases). V was trimmed by 2 bases and J by 4 bases, leaving 15 bases between them. The germline gives CDR1 SGHRS, CDR2 YFSETQ. This CDR3 has 15 residues. In DNA, the CDR3 is TGCGCCAGCAGCTTCGCTCTTCAGGGAACCTATGGCTACACCTTC. Amino acid sequence: CASSFALQGTYGYTF.

The chain uses TRBV6-5 and TRBJ1-2; D perhaps matches TRBD1 (5 bases). V lost 6 bases to trimming and J lost 1 base, with 12 bases between them. Germline V gives CDR1 MNHEY, CDR2 SVGAGI. The CDR3 spans 14 residues. For the CDR3, the DNA is TGTGCCAGCAGAGCCCCAGGGATTAACTATGGCTACACCTTC. Protein sequence: CASRAPGINYGYTF.

V is TRBV25-1 and J is TRBJ1-1; tentative D call: TRBD1 (5 bases). V dropped 2 bases and J dropped 4 bases, with 8 bases sitting between them. The CDR3 is 13 residues long. Germline-derived CDR1 and CDR2 are MGHDK and SYGVNS. The CDR3 here is CASSEGGTTEAFF. CDR3 DNA: TGTGCCAGCAGTGAAGGAGGGACCACTGAAGCTTTCTTT.